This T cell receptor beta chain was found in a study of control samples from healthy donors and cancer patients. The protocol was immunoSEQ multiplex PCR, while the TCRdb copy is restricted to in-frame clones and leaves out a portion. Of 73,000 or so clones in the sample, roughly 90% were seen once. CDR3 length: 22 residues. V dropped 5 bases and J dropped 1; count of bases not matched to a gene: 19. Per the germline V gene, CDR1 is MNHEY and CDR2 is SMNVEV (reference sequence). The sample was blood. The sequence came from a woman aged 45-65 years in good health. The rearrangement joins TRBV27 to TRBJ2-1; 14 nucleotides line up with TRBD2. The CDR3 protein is CASSPQGTSGRVIGGSYNEQFF. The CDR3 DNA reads TGTGCCAGCAGTCCCCAAGGGACTAGCGGGAGAGTCATAGGGGGGTCCTACAATGAGCAGTTCTTC.